Given below is one T cell receptor beta chain in context. Its recognized antigen is unknown. No per-base quality is available; no much larger clone lies one base away. The data were taken from a study of OX40 agonist ivuxolimab in advanced cancers. Background for the entire study: The costimulatory receptor OX40 (CD134) was targeted by ivuxolimab, a fully human IgG2 agonistic monoclonal antibody. Intravenous ivuxolimab was administered to patients every 2 weeks at six dose levels: 0.01, 0.1, 0.3, 1.5, 3 and 10 mg/kg. Among the roughly 52 dose-escalation patients, some 19 had hepatocellular carcinoma, approximately 15 melanoma, 9 renal cell carcinoma and 9 head and neck cancer. In the dose-escalation cohort, 65% to 85% of patients were male, and the mean age was roughly 60 years with a range of roughly 20 to 80. Prior anti-PD-1, anti-PD-L1 or anti-CTLA-4 therapy was permitted, and approximately 39% of dose-escalation patients had received checkpoint inhibitors. Three dose-escalation patients achieved partial responses, one with hepatocellular carcinoma and two with cutaneous melanoma. Peripheral TCRbeta sequencing aimed to test whether ivuxolimab altered TCR sequence diversity and caused clonal T-cell expansion. The paper covers the monotherapy dose-escalation part of the phase I ivuxolimab trial, which included N of about 51 patients.

Via the germline V gene, CDR1 is SGHTA and CDR2 FQGNSA. Reading from cysteine to phenylalanine, the CDR3 counts 11 amino acids. The DNA shown is the 33-base CDR3, in frame from base 1. Genomic DNA was isolated from the sorted cells so that the TCRbeta CDR3 region could be sequenced. The immunoSEQ Assay was used to sequence the TCRbeta CDR3 regions. Imported from immuneACCESS, the table was reduced by TCRdb to in-frame sequences with V and J called. These copies leave out some clones; in studies compared against another copy, an unresolved V gene accounts for under half, and the cause of the remainder is not known. This sample is represented by tens of thousands of clones; roughly 82% of them were singletons. About 2% of the sample is in the top ten clones. Patients with autoimmune disease history or receiving systemic immunosuppression were excluded from the trial. In every dose cohort, peripheral blood was drawn for TCR sequencing at baseline, cycle 4 day 1, and cycle 7 day 1. Samples were obtained from an open-label, multicenter, first-in-human phase I dose-escalation trial of ivuxolimab. Adults with locally advanced or metastatic head and neck squamous cell, hepatocellular, melanoma or renal cell carcinoma were enrolled in the trial. Before TCR sequencing, CD4+ T cells and CD8+ T cells were sorted from peripheral blood as separate populations.

On the study overall, not on this receptor specifically: In partial responders in the 0.1-3.0 mg/kg groups, normalized peripheral clonal expansion was found to be among the lowest, especially among CD8+ T cells. On average, CD8+ T cells showed more expanded clones than CD4+ T cells after ivuxolimab. Low levels of normalized T-cell clonal expansion were also seen in some nonresponding patients. The antigen specificity of the peripheral T cells that underwent clonal expansion was not determined. At doses from 0.1 to 3.0 mg/kg, clonal expansion was seen in both CD4+ and CD8+ blood T cells between baseline and week 6.

The source is an adult with an advanced solid tumor such as melanoma, head and neck, liver or kidney cancer. The sequences come from CD4+ or CD8+ T cells sorted from blood, collected in a trial of the OX40 agonist ivuxolimab. Recombination joined TRBV7-2 with TRBJ2-5; the D element could tentatively be TRBD1 or TRBD2, as 5 bases agree for each. The DNA matches TRBJ2-7 better at its end, which makes the J call doubtful. Read as DNA, the sequence is TGTGCCACCTCGAGGGGTTACGAGCAGTACTTC. Translated, this gives CATSRGYEQYF.